This T cell receptor beta chain was captured by sequencing in a study of cytomegalovirus exposure and HLA in healthy donors. There are 14 residues in the CDR3. Losses at the gene ends were 7 bases for V and 3 bases for J; bases not matched to a gene: 9. Germline V gene lookup returns CDR1 MNHEY and CDR2 SMNVEV (reference sequence). A note on this clone: What it recognizes is unknown.

Regarding the study as a whole: Indistinguishable V segments such as TRBV6-2 and TRBV6-3 were excluded. Sequences of the TCR beta chain were said to predict the HLA-A and HLA-B alleles of most subjects accurately.

13 Jbeta primers and 60 Vbeta primers were used for the PCR. Method: immunoSEQ multiplex PCR; TCRdb's copy keeps in-frame clones and lacks some. The sample has 170,000 or so clones, around three quarters seen once. What was sequenced was PBMCs. This receptor was identified in a man between 35 and 55 years old in good health and CMV-seronegative. The V and J genes are TRBV27 and TRBJ2-7; 7 bases agree with TRBD1. The CDR3 bases are TGTGCCAGCACCCAGACAGGGAGTCACTACGAGCAGTACTTC. As protein: CASTQTGSHYEQYF.